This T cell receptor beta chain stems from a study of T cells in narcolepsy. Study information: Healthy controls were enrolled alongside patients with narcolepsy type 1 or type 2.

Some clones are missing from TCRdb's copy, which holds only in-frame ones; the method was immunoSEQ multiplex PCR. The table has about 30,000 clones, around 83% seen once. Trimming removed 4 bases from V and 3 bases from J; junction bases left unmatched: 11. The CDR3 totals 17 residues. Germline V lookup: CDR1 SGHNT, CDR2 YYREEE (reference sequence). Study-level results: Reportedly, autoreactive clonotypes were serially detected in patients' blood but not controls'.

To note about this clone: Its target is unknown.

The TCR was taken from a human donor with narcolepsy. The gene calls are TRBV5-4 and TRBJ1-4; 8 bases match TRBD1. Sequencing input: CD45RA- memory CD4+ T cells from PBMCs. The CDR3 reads CASSLRQGRAANEKLFF. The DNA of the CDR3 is TGTGCCAGCAGCCTACGACAGGGGAGGGCAGCTAATGAAAAACTGTTTTTT.